What follows are 9 T cell receptor beta chains derived from one specimen sequenced in a study of shared clonotypes between healthy human individuals. The naive CD8 population came from CD45RO-negative cells selected for CCR7, without terminally differentiated effector memory CD45RA+ cells. Profiling relied on immunoSEQ multiplex PCR, and the TCRdb table lists in-frame clones only, not all of them. The table has fewer than 850,000 clones, approximately 96% seen once. The specimen was naive CD8+ T cells sorted from blood. These receptor sequences come from a man aged 25-45 years in good health.

The rearrangement links TRBV9 to TRBJ2-3, with D uncertain. V dropped 3 bases and J dropped 6 bases, with 8 bases sitting between them. This CDR3 spans 12 amino acids. CDR1 is SGDLS and CDR2 is YYNGEE in the germline V gene. The CDR3 DNA is TGTGCCAGCAGCGGAAAGTTCGATACGCAGTATTTT. Protein sequence: CASSGKFDTQYF.

The J gene is TRBJ2-7, the V gene TRBV4-1; 7 nucleotides line up with TRBD2. V lost 4 bases to trimming and J lost 3 bases; unmatched junction nucleotides: 6. In germline, CDR1 is MGHRA, CDR2 YSYEKL. The CDR3 is 14 residues long. CDR3 in DNA: TGCGCCAGCAGCCTCCCCGGACTAGTCTACGAGCAGTACTTC. Translating it yields CASSLPGLVYEQYF.

V usage is TRBV5-1 and J usage is TRBJ1-3; D possibly corresponds to TRBD1 (5 bases). Germline V gene lookup returns CDR1 SGHRS and CDR2 YFSETQ. The V end lost 4 bases, the J end lost 0 bases, and 11 bases lay between the germline ends. The length of the CDR3 is 15 residues. The CDR3 DNA follows: TGCGCCAGCAGCCCAGGGCCCAACTCTGGAAACACCATATATTTT. Residues: CASSPGPNSGNTIYF.

J is TRBJ2-1 and V is TRBV27; D gene ambiguous. Germline V gene lookup returns CDR1 MNHEY and CDR2 SMNVEV (reference sequence). Between the trimmed V and J ends, which lost 3 bases and 6 bases, there was a span of 12 bases. The CDR3 length is 14 residues. DNA of the CDR3: TGTGCCAGCAGTTTGTGGCAGTTTAGCAATGAGCAGTTCTTC. The encoded protein is CASSLWQFSNEQFF.

The chain carries TRBV7-9 and TRBJ2-6, with no clear D. Germline-derived CDR1 and CDR2 are SEHNR and FQNEAQ (reference sequence). Trimming took 0 bases from V and 0 from J, leaving 0 bases between them. CDR3 length: 14 amino acids. The CDR3 DNA reads as TGTGCCAGCAGCTTAGCCTCTGGGGCCAACGTCCTGACTTTC. It is translated as CASSLASGANVLTF. Together with reference TRBV7-9 and TRBJ2-6, the CDR3 gives the full variable domain: DTGVSQNPRHKITKRGQNVTFRCDPISEHNRLYWYRQTLGQGPEFLTYFQNEAQLEKSRLLSDRFSAERPKGSFSTLEIQRTEQGDSAMYLCASSLASGANVLTFGAGSRLTVL.

The chain employs TRBV30 and TRBJ2-2, with no clear D. Per germline, CDR1 GTSNPN and CDR2 SVGIG (reference sequence). V was pared by 2 bases and J by 7 bases, with 5 bases between. The CDR3 runs 11 residues. The CDR3 sequence: CAWSRVGELFF. The CDR3 DNA is TGTGCCTGGAGTCGGGTCGGGGAGCTGTTTTTT.

The J gene is TRBJ1-1, the V gene TRBV10-3; D not resolved. Trimming removed 1 base from V and 7 bases from J, with 10 bases in between. The CDR3 is made up of 13 amino acids. The germline V gene has CDR1 ENHRY and CDR2 SYGVKD. CDR3 loop: CAISEYEGDEAFF. CDR3 sequence (DNA): TGTGCCATCAGTGAGTACGAGGGCGATGAAGCTTTCTTT.

The chain uses TRBV6-5 and TRBJ1-2; tentatively, D is TRBD1 (5 bases). This CDR3 comprises 14 residues. Germline CDR1 is MNHEY and CDR2 is SVGAGI. V was cut by 0 bases and J by 8 bases, with 13 bases left in between. CDR3 coding DNA: TGTGCCAGCAGTTACTCCGGTGGGGGAGACGGCTACACCTTC. Its translation is CASSYSGGGDGYTF.

The table lists this clone with a count of one. This sample includes further DNA sequences coding for the same CDR3. This rearrangement joins TRBV7-6 to TRBJ1-1, with D unclear. Germline CDR1 reads SGHVS; CDR2 reads FNYEAQ. Trimming shortened V by 1 base and J by 2 bases, and 8 bases separated the two germline ends. The CDR3 loop spans 14 amino acids. CDR3 loop: CASSLGWGNTEAFF. The CDR3 DNA reads as TGTGCCAGCAGCTTAGGATGGGGAAACACTGAAGCTTTCTTT.